This record covers a single T cell receptor (beta chain). Assay: immunoSEQ multiplex PCR; the TCRdb copy retains only in-frame clones and omits some. The sample lists 100,000 to 150,000 clones, around 92% occurring once. This sample was taken from a study of T cell responses to AZD1222 COVID-19 vaccine. Trimming stripped 1 base from V and 1 base from J, with 4 bases between. This CDR3 has 14 amino acids. From germline, CDR1 is SNHLY and CDR2 FYNNEI. The genes are TRBV2 and TRBJ2-2; unclear D gene. The sequence was collected from an adult in good health. The source was peripheral blood, collected on day 0 of AZD1222 vaccination. CDR3 nucleotide sequence: TGTGCCAGCAGTGAAGAGGAGAACACCGGGGAGCTGTTTTTT. Amino acids: CASSEEENTGELFF.